The 13 T cell receptor beta chains reported below all come from one sample, sequenced in a study of blood T cell repertoires in COVID-19. The assay was immunoSEQ multiplex PCR, and TCRdb's table has in-frame clones only and misses some. Among over 75,000 clones listed, 82% were seen once. Specimen: peripheral blood. The receptors here all came from an elderly woman with acute or convalescent COVID-19.

The V and J genes are TRBV5-6 and TRBJ2-7; D not resolved. This CDR3 contains 14 residues. From germline, CDR1 is SGHDT and CDR2 YYEEEE. Trimming removed 2 bases at V and 2 bases at J, with 11 bases between. CDR3 nucleotide sequence: TGTGCCAGCAGCTTACGTGGCCGAACCTACGAGCAGTACTTC. As protein: CASSLRGRTYEQYF.

The chain has TRBV25-1 and TRBJ1-2; TRBD1 is a possible D gene (5 bases). V was cut by 2 bases and J by 4 bases, with 11 bases left in between. This CDR3 is built from 14 residues. The germline CDR1 and CDR2 sequences are MGHDK and SYGVNS. This CDR3 is CASSEVGGVYGYTF. CDR3 bases: TGTGCCAGCAGTGAAGTGGGGGGAGTCTATGGCTACACCTTC.

This rearrangement joins TRBV6-4 to TRBJ2-2; weak D call: TRBD2 (5 bases). CDR1 is MRHNA, CDR2 SNTAGT, per germline. This CDR3 region has 14 residues. The V end was cut by 5 bases, the J end by 6 bases, with 13 bases between. CDR3 DNA: TGTGCCAGCAGTAAGGAGGAGGCATCCGGGGAGCTGTTTTTT. It encodes CASSKEEASGELFF.

This clone showed up just once. The rearrangement links TRBV6-5 to TRBJ1-1; D gene uncertain. Germline V gene data show CDR1 as MNHEY and CDR2 as SVGAGI. The CDR3 consists of 15 residues. V dropped 2 bases and J dropped 1 base, with 11 bases sitting between them. The CDR3: CASSYPAPGNTEAFF. The CDR3 coding sequence is TGTGCCAGCAGTTACCCCGCCCCAGGGAACACTGAAGCTTTCTTT.

This chain joins TRBV5-6 and TRBJ2-1; 9 nucleotides align to TRBD2. The V segment lost 4 bases and the J segment 8 bases; nucleotides outside the gene matches: 16. CDR1 SGHDT and CDR2 YYEEEE come from the germline V gene. The CDR3 runs 17 residues. CDR3 nucleotide sequence: TGTGCCAGCAGCCTGGTCAAGGGCGGGGGGGTTAGCGATGAGCAGTTCTTC. It encodes CASSLVKGGGVSDEQFF.

This rearrangement joins TRBV18 to TRBJ2-5; D is perhaps TRBD2 (6 bases). The CDR3 spans 14 residues. The V end was cut by 3 bases, the J end by 5 bases, with 13 bases between. Germline V gives CDR1 KGHSH, CDR2 LQKENI. In nucleotides, the CDR3 is TGTGCCAGCTCACCGGTGGAGGGTACGGAGACCCAGTACTTC. It codes for CASSPVEGTETQYF.

The gene calls are TRBV28 and TRBJ1-2, with a weak D call TRBD1 (5 bases). Per germline, CDR1 MDHEN and CDR2 SYDVKM. The V end lost 4 bases, the J end lost 3 bases, and 21 bases lay between the germline ends. The CDR3 has 17 amino acids. CDR3 loop: CASSSQRGGSSDYGYTF. The CDR3, as DNA: TGTGCCAGCAGTTCCCAAAGGGGTGGGTCCTCTGACTATGGCTACACCTTC.

The chain uses TRBV27 and TRBJ2-2; no clear D. Deletions cut 3 bases from V and 1 base from J, with 9 bases between. The CDR3 totals 15 residues. Germline values: CDR1 MNHEY, CDR2 SMNVEV (reference sequence). The CDR3 DNA is TGTGCCAGCAGTTTGGGCCAGCTGAACACCGGGGAGCTGTTTTTT. This encodes CASSLGQLNTGELFF.

The genes are TRBV6-5 and TRBJ1-1, with TRBD1 as a possible D gene (6 bases). Germline CDR1 is MNHEY and CDR2 is SVGAGI. The CDR3 runs 13 residues. The V end lost 9 bases, the J end lost 2 bases, and 13 bases lay between the germline ends. CDR3 in DNA: TGTGCCAGTCAGACAGGTAGTAACACTGAAGCTTTCTTT. Its protein product is CASQTGSNTEAFF.

The J gene is TRBJ2-2, the V gene TRBV25-1; D is perhaps TRBD1 (5 bases). CDR3 size: 15 residues. Germline V lookup: CDR1 MGHDK, CDR2 SYGVNS. V lost 7 bases and J lost 2, with 14 bases in between. CDR3 coding DNA: TGTGCCAGCACCCGACAGTCCTTTAACACCGGGGAGCTGTTTTTT. It codes for CASTRQSFNTGELFF.

The chain has TRBV5-1 and TRBJ2-1, with D perhaps matching TRBD2 (5 bases). V was trimmed by 2 bases and J by 2 bases, leaving 11 bases between them. Germline values: CDR1 SGHRS, CDR2 YFSETQ. CDR3 length: 15 residues. CDR3 region: CASSFDLATYNEQFF. CDR3 in DNA: TGCGCCAGCAGCTTTGACCTAGCAACCTACAATGAGCAGTTCTTC.

V and J are TRBV3-1 (or the pseudogene TRBV3-2) and TRBJ2-1; 10 bases align to TRBD2. V shed 2 bases and J 8 bases; nucleotides not matched to a gene: 12. The CDR3 covers 17 residues. CDR1 is LGHDT, CDR2 YNNKEL, per germline (reference sequence). The CDR3 DNA sequence: TGTGCCAGCAGCCAACCGAGAGGAGCGGGGGGGCCACATGAGCAGTTCTTC. This translates into CASSQPRGAGGPHEQFF.

V is TRBV27 and J is TRBJ1-6; 9 bases agree with TRBD1. Per the germline V gene, CDR1 is MNHEY and CDR2 is SMNVEV (reference sequence). This CDR3 contains 14 residues. Trimming cost V 7 bases and J 10 bases; bases outside gene matches: 8. The CDR3 coding sequence is TGTGCCAGCACCCGTCGGACAGGGGTATCACCCCTCCACTTT. It yields the protein CASTRRTGVSPLHF.